A single sample is the source of the 21 T cell receptor beta chains below, sequenced in a study of tumor-infiltrating lymphocytes in localized non-small cell lung cancer. Sequencing was performed with immunoSEQ multiplex PCR; in TCRdb, only in-frame clones are kept and a portion is missing. The table has some 2,500 clones, roughly 55% seen once. Source material: uninvolved lung tissue not adjacent to the tumor. The receptors stem from a human donor with non-small cell lung cancer.

The chain employs TRBV2 and TRBJ2-7, with 12 positions matching TRBD2. Germline V lookup: CDR1 SNHLY, CDR2 FYNNEI. This CDR3 comprises 19 residues. The J segment lost 1 base and the V segment lost 4 bases, leaving 14 bases of the junction unmatched. This chain's CDR3 is CASSAGGLAGKVGSYEQYF. The CDR3 DNA sequence: TGTGCCAGCAGTGCGGGAGGACTAGCGGGAAAGGTGGGGTCCTACGAGCAGTACTTC.

This clone appeared a few times. V is TRBV6-5 and J is TRBJ2-7, with a weak D call TRBD1 (6 bases). CDR1 and CDR2 from the germline V gene are MNHEY and SVGAGI. The CDR3 is made up of 15 amino acids. The V gene lost 2 bases and the J gene lost 5 bases, with 16 bases spanning the gap. The CDR3 nucleotides read TGTGCCAGCAGTTACGGGTTACAGGGAAAAAACGAGCAGTACTTC. Its protein product is CASSYGLQGKNEQYF.

This chain connects TRBV5-1 to TRBJ1-5, with a tentative D call TRBD1 (6 bases). This CDR3 has 16 amino acids. The V and J ends lost 0 bases and 5 bases respectively, with 15 bases between them. Germline lookup yields CDR1 SGHRS and CDR2 YFSETQ. The CDR3 DNA is TGCGCCAGCAGCTTGGGGGACTCCGAGGGGGATCAGCCCCAGCATTTT. Amino acid sequence: CASSLGDSEGDQPQHF.

V usage is TRBV6-5 and J usage is TRBJ2-7; D may match TRBD1 or TRBD2 (5 bases each). With 2 bases removed from V and 0 bases from J, the gap between germline ends came to 14 bases. Germline-derived CDR1 and CDR2 are MNHEY and SVGAGI. The CDR3 contains 16 residues. CDR3 coding DNA: TGTGCCAGCAGTTACCGAGGGGTCGCCTACTCCTACGAGCAGTACTTC. Encoded protein: CASSYRGVAYSYEQYF.

The J gene is TRBJ2-1, the V gene TRBV19, with a weak D call TRBD1 (7 bases). With 6 bases removed from V and 2 bases from J, the gap between germline ends came to 11 bases. The CDR3 extends over 14 amino acids. The germline gives CDR1 LNHDA, CDR2 SQIVND (reference sequence). Here the CDR3 DNA reads TGTGCCAGTAGGGCGGGACAGACCTACAATGAGCAGTTCTTC. Its protein product is CASRAGQTYNEQFF. The whole variable domain, filled in from reference TRBV19 and TRBJ2-1, reads DGGITQSPKYLFRKEGQNVTLSCEQNLNHDAMYWYRQDPGQGLRLIYYSQIVNDFQKGDIAEGYSVSREKKESFPLTVTSAQKNPTAFYLCASRAGQTYNEQFFGPGTRLTVL.

The chain recombines TRBV5-1 with TRBJ2-2; tentatively, D is TRBD2 (5 bases). V dropped 2 bases and J dropped 2 bases, with 10 bases sitting between them. In germline, CDR1 is SGHRS, CDR2 YFSETQ. The CDR3 has 15 residues. For the CDR3, the DNA is TGCGCCAGCAGCTTTGACGGGGTAAACACCGGGGAGCTGTTTTTT. Its protein product is CASSFDGVNTGELFF.

The chain joins TRBV7-2 to TRBJ2-3, with D unresolved. There are 12 residues in the CDR3. V gave up 5 bases and J gave up 0 bases, with 3 bases separating them. Germline V CDR1 and CDR2: SGHTA, FQGNSA. The DNA of the CDR3 is TGTGCCAGCAGCCCAAGCACAGATACGCAGTATTTT. It encodes CASSPSTDTQYF.

CDR3 loop: CASSVGLGREKLFF. The CDR3 nucleotides read TGTGCCAGCAGCGTCGGGCTTGGGCGCGAAAAACTGTTTTTT. J is TRBJ1-4 and V is TRBV6-5, with unresolved D. Deletions cut 6 bases from V and 8 bases from J, with 16 bases between. Germline assignment: CDR1 MNHEY and CDR2 SVGAGI. This CDR3 has 14 amino acids.

The genes are TRBV10-3 and TRBJ2-7; a possible D gene is TRBD1 (6 bases). The ends were cut back, 11 bases at V and 7 bases at J, with 24 bases in the middle. Germline-derived CDR1 and CDR2 are ENHRY and SYGVKD. The CDR3 has 14 amino acids. The CDR3: CAVEPDSRSGEQYF. CDR3 in DNA: TGTGCCGTCGAACCGGACAGCCGGTCGGGGGAGCAGTACTTC.

The CDR3, as DNA: TGTGCCAGCAGCCCAACCCCAGCGGGAGGCACAGATACGCAGTATTTT. Translated, it gives CASSPTPAGGTDTQYF. The V call is TRBV7-9, the J call TRBJ2-3, with 8 bases lining up with TRBD2. V lost 5 bases and J lost 1; bases outside the gene matches: 8. The length of the CDR3 is 16 residues. Germline V lookup: CDR1 SEHNR, CDR2 FQNEAQ (reference sequence).

The chain carries TRBV7-2 and TRBJ2-5; either TRBD1 or TRBD2 may fit D (6 bases each). The CDR3 is made up of 15 amino acids. With 2 bases removed from V and 9 bases from J, the gap between germline ends came to 19 bases. Germline V gives CDR1 SGHTA, CDR2 FQGNSA. CDR3 sequence: CASSLQGTVVLPQYF. The CDR3 bases are TGTGCCAGCAGCTTACAGGGGACTGTAGTTTTGCCCCAGTACTTC.

The V call is TRBV28, the J call TRBJ2-6; D not resolved. Trimming pared 10 bases from V and 1 base from J, leaving 11 bases between. The CDR3 covers 14 residues. Germline CDR1 reads MDHEN; CDR2 reads SYDVKM. As DNA, the CDR3 is TGTGCCATTAGCAGAGGTTCTGGGGCCAACGTCCTGACTTTC. This codes for CAISRGSGANVLTF.

This clone appeared a few times. This rearrangement joins TRBV27 to TRBJ2-7; a weak D match, TRBD1 (6 bases). The CDR3 loop spans 14 amino acids. V was trimmed by 1 base and J by 6 bases, leaving 13 bases between them. Germline lookup yields CDR1 MNHEY and CDR2 SMNVEV (reference sequence). Here the CDR3 reads CASSLYLGASEQYF. CDR3 DNA: TGTGCCAGCAGTTTATATCTGGGGGCAAGCGAGCAGTACTTC.

The chain couples TRBV29-1 to TRBJ2-3; 11 nucleotides align to TRBD2. Trimming at V came to 4 bases and at J to 14 bases, leaving 8 bases not matched to a gene. This CDR3 spans 12 amino acids. Germline CDR1 reads SQVTM; CDR2 reads ANQGSEA. The CDR3 DNA is TGCAGCGTTGGGAGTAGCGGGAGGGCCGGGTATTTT. This gives the protein CSVGSSGRAGYF.

J is TRBJ2-5 and V is TRBV19; TRBD1 agrees at 7 bases. With 6 bases clipped from V and 2 bases from J, the junction kept 9 bases outside the gene matches. CDR1 and CDR2 (germline): LNHDA, SQIVND (reference sequence). This CDR3 comprises 15 residues. CDR3 amino acids: CASSLTLTGQETQYF. The DNA of the CDR3 is TGTGCCAGTAGCCTAACGCTGACAGGGCAAGAGACCCAGTACTTC. Based on the CDR3 plus reference TRBV19 and TRBJ2-5, the full variable domain is DGGITQSPKYLFRKEGQNVTLSCEQNLNHDAMYWYRQDPGQGLRLIYYSQIVNDFQKGDIAEGYSVSREKKESFPLTVTSAQKNPTAFYLCASSLTLTGQETQYFGPGTRLLVL.

The chain couples TRBV30 to TRBJ1-5, with D possibly being TRBD1 (5 bases). The CDR3 extends over 13 amino acids. Germline CDR1 GTSNPN, CDR2 SVGIG (reference sequence). V dropped 4 bases and J dropped 3 bases, with 10 bases sitting between them. The CDR3 reads CAWNQGSNQPQHF. The CDR3 DNA sequence: TGTGCCTGGAACCAGGGATCCAATCAGCCCCAGCATTTT.

The J gene is TRBJ2-7, the V gene TRBV4-1; 12 bases match TRBD2. The CDR3 has 17 residues. V lost 3 bases to trimming and J lost 0 bases; unmatched junction nucleotides: 6. Germline CDR1 and CDR2: MGHRA and YSYEKL. The CDR3: CASSQGLAGPVSYEQYF. CDR3 sequence (DNA): TGCGCCAGCAGCCAGGGACTAGCGGGCCCTGTCTCCTACGAGCAGTACTTC.

The sample holds one count of this clone. V gene TRBV5-6 combines with J gene TRBJ2-6, with 9 nucleotides matching TRBD1. V shed 1 base, J shed 1 base, and the junction held 6 bases outside the gene matches. CDR1 and CDR2 (germline): SGHDT, YYEEEE. The CDR3 contains 18 residues. Here the CDR3 reads CASSLLGQGKSGANVLTF. CDR3 in DNA: TGTGCCAGCAGCTTGTTGGGACAGGGTAAATCTGGGGCCAACGTCCTGACTTTC.

The rearrangement uses TRBV7-2 and TRBJ1-1, with D unclear. Germline CDR1 and CDR2: SGHTA and FQGNSA. The CDR3 covers 14 residues. The V gene lost 5 bases and the J gene lost 4 bases, with 14 bases spanning the gap. CDR3 coding DNA: TGTGCCAGCAGCCCCCATCCGGGTGGCACTGAAGCTTTCTTT. Translating gives CASSPHPGGTEAFF.

The V call is TRBV5-4, the J call TRBJ1-5; perhaps TRBD1 as D (5 bases). Trimming took 0 bases from V and 0 from J, leaving 13 bases between them. The CDR3 spans 17 residues. Germline CDR1 reads SGHNT; CDR2 reads YYREEE (reference sequence). DNA for the CDR3: TGTGCCAGCAGCTTGGGGTTGGGGGGAAATAGCAATCAGCCCCAGCATTTT. This encodes CASSLGLGGNSNQPQHF.

The CDR3 nucleotides read TGTGCCAGCAGCTCCGGGACAGGGACGAACACTGAAGCTTTCTTT. This translates into CASSSGTGTNTEAFF. V is TRBV7-3 and J is TRBJ1-1; 9 nucleotides line up with TRBD1. CDR1 is SGHTA and CDR2 is FQGTGA in the germline V gene. V shed 4 bases, J shed 1 base, and the junction held 4 bases outside the gene matches. This CDR3 has 15 residues.